The clone carrying this TCR beta chain appeared a single time. The sample comes from a study of blood T cell repertoires in COVID-19. Across the study: From the United States, Italy and Spain came samples of acute and convalescent COVID-19. T cells, B-cell-depleted T cells, or PBMCs provided the cDNA or gDNA that served as material.

Across under 25 US areas, participants ranged in age from roughly 18 to 95 years. In assigning cohorts, the study relied on participant-reported clinical history. TCRdb's table, derived via immunoSEQ multiplex PCR, lists solely in-frame clones and lacks some. This sample has a few hundred thousand clones, with about nine tenths found just once. Material for sequencing was PBMCs or T cells enriched from blood (not recorded which). This TCR was recovered from a woman between 35 and 50 years old with acute COVID-19.

CDR3 residues: CATSDLGPRDRGRLSSYNEQFF. The CDR3 DNA reads TGTGCCACCAGTGATTTGGGGCCCCGGGACAGGGGCCGACTAAGCTCCTACAATGAGCAGTTCTTC. V usage is TRBV24-1 and J usage is TRBJ2-1, with 10 bases that match TRBD1. The V segment lost 0 bases and the J segment 0 bases; nucleotides outside the gene matches: 16. CDR1 is KGHDR, CDR2 SFDVKD, per germline. The CDR3 runs to 22 residues.